These T cell receptor beta chains were read from a single sample in a study of T cells in Graves' hyperthyroidism and ophthalmopathy. MiXCR was run by TCRdb on the multiplex PCR reads, yielding one entry per CDR3 protein. The sample includes hundreds of thousands of distinct CDR3 sequences, 13% of them seen just once. The sample consisted of blood. These receptors were taken from a woman younger than 35 with Graves' hyperthyroidism. Both conserved end residues are part of each CDR3. D genes are given only for firm matches.

J gene: TRBJ2-7; D gene: TRBD2; V gene: TRBV9; CDR3 protein: CASSVGTTSSIDEQYF
J gene: TRBJ2-3; D gene: -; V gene: TRBV19; CDR3 protein: CATSLTDTQYF
J gene: TRBJ2-5; D gene: -; V gene: TRBV6-1; CDR3 protein: CASSPRAETQYF
J gene: TRBJ1-1; D gene: -; V gene: TRBV6-2/TRBV6-3; CDR3 protein: CASSDTPRTEAFF
J gene: TRBJ2-5; D gene: -; V gene: TRBV6-1; CDR3 protein: CASSIQGQETQYF
J gene: TRBJ2-2; D gene: -; V gene: TRBV7-9; CDR3 protein: CASNLRSTGELFF
J gene: TRBJ2-1; D gene: -; V gene: TRBV28; CDR3 protein: CASSFGPGRVTNEQFF
J gene: TRBJ1-1; D gene: -; V gene: TRBV19; CDR3 protein: CASTAGVTEAFF
J gene: TRBJ1-4; D gene: TRBD1; V gene: TRBV4-2; CDR3 protein: CASSQDYRGEKLFF
J gene: TRBJ1-1; D gene: -; V gene: TRBV7-8; CDR3 protein: CASSPLTVNTEAFF
J gene: TRBJ2-7; D gene: -; V gene: TRBV18; CDR3 protein: CASSSLVMDEQYF
J gene: TRBJ2-4; D gene: -; V gene: TRBV15; CDR3 protein: CATAKGQFHTKNIQYF
J gene: TRBJ2-3; D gene: -; V gene: TRBV19; CDR3 protein: CASSITEGGDTQYF
J gene: TRBJ2-2; D gene: -; V gene: TRBV4-3; CDR3 protein: CASSQERDTGELFF
J gene: TRBJ2-5; D gene: TRBD1; V gene: TRBV6-1; CDR3 protein: CASITNQAGGYEETQYF
J gene: TRBJ2-6; D gene: -; V gene: TRBV12-3/TRBV12-4; CDR3 protein: CASSSLTGANVLTF
J gene: TRBJ2-3; D gene: TRBD1; V gene: TRBV7-8; CDR3 protein: CASSPQGVDTQYF
J gene: TRBJ2-2; D gene: -; V gene: TRBV12-3/TRBV12-4; CDR3 protein: CASSLLGRSVGELFF
J gene: TRBJ1-4; D gene: -; V gene: TRBV4-1; CDR3 protein: CASSQGWQAALETEKLFF
J gene: TRBJ2-1; D gene: -; V gene: TRBV28; CDR3 protein: CASSSVIGVGTNEQFF
J gene: TRBJ1-1; D gene: TRBD1; V gene: TRBV12-3/TRBV12-4; CDR3 protein: CASSPRTGEDTEAFF
J gene: TRBJ1-3; D gene: -; V gene: TRBV4-1; CDR3 protein: CASSRGFPLESIYF
J gene: TRBJ1-4; D gene: TRBD1; V gene: TRBV19; CDR3 protein: CASSKLGQGEKLFF
J gene: TRBJ2-4; D gene: -; V gene: TRBV15; CDR3 protein: CATSRDTGSGGNIQYF
J gene: TRBJ1-1; D gene: -; V gene: TRBV6-1; CDR3 protein: CASARGTEAFF
J gene: TRBJ2-7; D gene: TRBD2; V gene: TRBV6-1; CDR3 protein: CVSRAGVDEDEQYF
J gene: TRBJ1-5; D gene: -; V gene: TRBV2; CDR3 protein: CASSQQGHQPQHF
J gene: TRBJ1-1; D gene: -; V gene: TRBV20-1; CDR3 protein: CSARMGQANTEAFF
J gene: TRBJ2-4; D gene: -; V gene: TRBV6-2/TRBV6-3; CDR3 protein: CAGSDLARHIQYF
J gene: TRBJ2-1; D gene: -; V gene: TRBV6-2/TRBV6-3; CDR3 protein: CASSYARDQAVNEQFF
J gene: TRBJ1-2; D gene: -; V gene: TRBV7-9; CDR3 protein: CASSFTTSAQTGYTF
J gene: TRBJ2-7; D gene: -; V gene: TRBV12-3/TRBV12-4; CDR3 protein: CASSSAGTKNYEQYF
J gene: TRBJ2-5; D gene: -; V gene: TRBV4-2; CDR3 protein: CASSQEGAETQYF
J gene: TRBJ1-1; D gene: -; V gene: TRBV6-1; CDR3 protein: CASYSSGYTEAFF
J gene: TRBJ2-3; D gene: -; V gene: TRBV6-1; CDR3 protein: CASSTQDTQYF
J gene: TRBJ2-1; D gene: -; V gene: TRBV20-1; CDR3 protein: CSARDGRNEQFF
J gene: TRBJ1-2; D gene: TRBD1; V gene: TRBV29-1; CDR3 protein: CSVEASGQGDHGYTF
J gene: TRBJ2-5; D gene: TRBD2; V gene: TRBV6-5; CDR3 protein: CASSYLAGGQETQYF
J gene: TRBJ2-2; D gene: -; V gene: TRBV20-1; CDR3 protein: CSARVVAANTGELFF
J gene: TRBJ2-7; D gene: TRBD2; V gene: TRBV3-1; CDR3 protein: CASSLGLVGYEQYF
J gene: TRBJ2-5; D gene: -; V gene: TRBV3-1; CDR3 protein: CASSQAARGFKGETQYF
J gene: TRBJ1-1; D gene: TRBD1; V gene: TRBV7-8; CDR3 protein: CASSRGQMNTEAFF
J gene: TRBJ2-5; D gene: TRBD2; V gene: TRBV30; CDR3 protein: CAWSAGLAETQYF
J gene: TRBJ2-7; D gene: -; V gene: TRBV20-1; CDR3 protein: CSVRAGAGASYEQYF
J gene: TRBJ2-5; D gene: -; V gene: TRBV27; CDR3 protein: CASSLPGAGLETQYF
J gene: TRBJ2-1; D gene: -; V gene: TRBV2; CDR3 protein: CASRLDVNEQFF
J gene: TRBJ1-2; D gene: TRBD1; V gene: TRBV12-3/TRBV12-4; CDR3 protein: CASRLGTGVNYGYTF
J gene: TRBJ1-3; D gene: -; V gene: TRBV28; CDR3 protein: CASSSGSSSGNTIYF
J gene: TRBJ2-2; D gene: TRBD2; V gene: TRBV6-1; CDR3 protein: CASRPIAGENTGELFF
J gene: TRBJ1-1; D gene: -; V gene: TRBV7-8; CDR3 protein: CASSLRGPRTAEAFF
J gene: TRBJ1-6; D gene: TRBD1; V gene: TRBV20-1; CDR3 protein: CSAATGTGEVPLHF
J gene: TRBJ2-3; D gene: -; V gene: TRBV20-1; CDR3 protein: CSARSPDTQYF
J gene: TRBJ2-1; D gene: -; V gene: TRBV7-9; CDR3 protein: CASTLSGLSSYNEQFF
J gene: TRBJ1-2; D gene: TRBD1; V gene: TRBV18; CDR3 protein: CASSPGTGLNYGYTF